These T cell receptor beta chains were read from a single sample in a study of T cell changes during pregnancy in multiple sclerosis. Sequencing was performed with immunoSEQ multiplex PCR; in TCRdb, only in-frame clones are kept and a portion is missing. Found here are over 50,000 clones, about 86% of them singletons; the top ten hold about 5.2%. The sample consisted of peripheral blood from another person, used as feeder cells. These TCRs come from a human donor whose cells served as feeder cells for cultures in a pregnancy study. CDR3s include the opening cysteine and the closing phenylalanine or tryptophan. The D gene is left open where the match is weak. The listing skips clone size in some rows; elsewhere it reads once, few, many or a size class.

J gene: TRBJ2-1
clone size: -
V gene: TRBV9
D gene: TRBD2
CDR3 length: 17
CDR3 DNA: TGTGCCAGCAGCTTCTACCTCTCTGGCGGGAGTGGTAATGAGCAGTTCTTC
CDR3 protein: CASSFYLSGGSGNEQFF

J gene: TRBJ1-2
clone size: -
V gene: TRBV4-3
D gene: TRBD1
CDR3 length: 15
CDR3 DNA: TGCGCCAGCAGCCAGCTTACAGGGGGGTACTATGGCTACACCTTC
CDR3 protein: CASSQLTGGYYGYTF

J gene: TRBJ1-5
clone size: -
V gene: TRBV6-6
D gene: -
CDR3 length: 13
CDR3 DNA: TGTGCCAGCAGTACACAGGGCAATCAGCCCCAGCATTTT
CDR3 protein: CASSTQGNQPQHF

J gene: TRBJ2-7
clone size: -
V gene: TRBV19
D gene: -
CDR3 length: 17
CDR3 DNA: TGTGCCAGTAGTATAGATCTTTGGACAGAAAGGCCCTACGAGCAGTACTTC
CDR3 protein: CASSIDLWTERPYEQYF

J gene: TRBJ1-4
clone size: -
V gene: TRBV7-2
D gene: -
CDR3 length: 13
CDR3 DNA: TGTGCCAGCAGCTTAGAACGGTATGAAAAACTGTTTTTT
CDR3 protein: CASSLERYEKLFF

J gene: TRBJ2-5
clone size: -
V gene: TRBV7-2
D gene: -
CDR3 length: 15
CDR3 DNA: TGTGCCAGCAGCTTTGGAAGGGGCAGGCCAGAGACCCAGTACTTC
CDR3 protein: CASSFGRGRPETQYF

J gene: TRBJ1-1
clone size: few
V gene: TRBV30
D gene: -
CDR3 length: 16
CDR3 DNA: TGTGCCTGGAGTGTCCAGGGTGGACGAATGAACACTGAAGCTTTCTTT
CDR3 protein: CAWSVQGGRMNTEAFF

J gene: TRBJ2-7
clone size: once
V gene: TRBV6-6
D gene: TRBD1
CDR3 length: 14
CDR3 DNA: TGTGCCAGAACCAGGACAGGGGGCTTCTCCGAGCAGTACTTC
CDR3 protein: CARTRTGGFSEQYF

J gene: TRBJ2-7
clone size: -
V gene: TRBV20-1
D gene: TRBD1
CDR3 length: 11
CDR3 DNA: TGCAGTGCTCGACAGGGATCCGAGCAGTACTTC
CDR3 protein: CSARQGSEQYF

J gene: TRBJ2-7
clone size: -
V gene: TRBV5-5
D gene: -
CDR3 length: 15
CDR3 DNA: TGTGCCAGCAGCTTGGCCGAACAGTCCACCTACGAGCAGTACTTC
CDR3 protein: CASSLAEQSTYEQYF

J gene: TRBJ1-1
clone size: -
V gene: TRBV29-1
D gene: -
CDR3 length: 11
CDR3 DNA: TGCAGCGGGGTTTTCAACACTGAAGCTTTCTTT
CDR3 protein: CSGVFNTEAFF

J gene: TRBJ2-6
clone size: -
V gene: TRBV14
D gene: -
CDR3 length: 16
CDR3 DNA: TGTGCCAGCAGCCTTCCAGCCCACTCTGGGGCCAACGTCCTGACTTTC
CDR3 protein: CASSLPAHSGANVLTF

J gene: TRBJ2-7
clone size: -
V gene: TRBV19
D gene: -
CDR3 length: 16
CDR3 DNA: TGTGCCAGTAGCAAACTCGGGACTTCAAGCTCCTACGAGCAGTACTTC
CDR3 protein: CASSKLGTSSSYEQYF

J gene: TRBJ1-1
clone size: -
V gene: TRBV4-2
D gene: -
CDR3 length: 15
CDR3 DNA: TGTGCCAGCAGCCAAGGGGACACACGGAACACTGAAGCTTTCTTT
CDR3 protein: CASSQGDTRNTEAFF

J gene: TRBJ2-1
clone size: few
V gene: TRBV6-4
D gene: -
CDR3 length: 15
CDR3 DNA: TGTGCCAGCAGTGTAGACGCGGCACCCTACAATGAGCAGTTCTTC
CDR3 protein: CASSVDAAPYNEQFF

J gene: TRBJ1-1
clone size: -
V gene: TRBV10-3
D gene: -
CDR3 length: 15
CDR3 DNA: TGTGCCATCAGTGAGTCGGGGACAACGAACACTGAAGCTTTCTTT
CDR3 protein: CAISESGTTNTEAFF

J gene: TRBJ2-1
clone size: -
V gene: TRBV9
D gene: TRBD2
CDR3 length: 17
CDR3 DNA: TGTGCCAGCAGCGTAGCTGAGACTAGCGGGGGCCAACTTGAGCAGTTCTTC
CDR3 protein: CASSVAETSGGQLEQFF

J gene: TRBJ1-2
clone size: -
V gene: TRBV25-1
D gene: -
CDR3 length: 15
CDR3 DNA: TGTGCCAGCAAAGGGGTGGAGAGTCGAAACTATGGCTACACCTTC
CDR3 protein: CASKGVESRNYGYTF

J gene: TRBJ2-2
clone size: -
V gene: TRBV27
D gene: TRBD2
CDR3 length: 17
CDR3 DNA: TGTGCCAGCAGTTTCGTGGCCCCCGGGAGGGGCACCGGGGAGCTGTTTTTT
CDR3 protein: CASSFVAPGRGTGELFF

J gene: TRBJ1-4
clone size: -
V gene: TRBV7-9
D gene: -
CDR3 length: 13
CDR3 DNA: TGTGCCAGCAGCCCGGGGGTAGGAGAAAAACTGTTTTTT
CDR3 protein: CASSPGVGEKLFF

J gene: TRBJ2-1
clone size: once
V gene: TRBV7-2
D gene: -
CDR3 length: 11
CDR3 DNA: TGTGCCAGCAGCCCCAGCTCCATTCAGTTCTTC
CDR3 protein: CASSPSSIQFF

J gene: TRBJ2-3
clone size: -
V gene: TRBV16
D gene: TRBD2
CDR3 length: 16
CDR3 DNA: TGTGCCAGCAGCCTATTCGGGCGGGGGGGCCAAAATACGCAGTATTTT
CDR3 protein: CASSLFGRGGQNTQYF

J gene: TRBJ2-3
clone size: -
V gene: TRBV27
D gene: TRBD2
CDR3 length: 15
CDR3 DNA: TGTGCCAGCAGTTTGGAACTAGCGGGCACAGATACGCAGTATTTT
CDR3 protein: CASSLELAGTDTQYF

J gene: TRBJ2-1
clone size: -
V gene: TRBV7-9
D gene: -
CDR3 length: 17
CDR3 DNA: TGTGCCAGCAGCTTACAACGTCGCGGAGGGAACTACAATGAGCAGTTCTTC
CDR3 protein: CASSLQRRGGNYNEQFF

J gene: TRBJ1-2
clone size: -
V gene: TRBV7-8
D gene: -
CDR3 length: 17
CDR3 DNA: TGTGCCAGCAGCTCTCATACGGGGGCCCAAGCTAACTATGGCTACACCTTC
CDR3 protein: CASSSHTGAQANYGYTF

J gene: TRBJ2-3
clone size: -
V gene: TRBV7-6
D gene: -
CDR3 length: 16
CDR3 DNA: TGTGCCAGCAGCTTAGGTCTAGGCGCCGGAACAGATACGCAGTATTTT
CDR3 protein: CASSLGLGAGTDTQYF

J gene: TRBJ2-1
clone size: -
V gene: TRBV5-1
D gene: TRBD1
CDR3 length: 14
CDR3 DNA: TGCGCCAGCAGCGCCGGGACAGGCTACAATGAGCAGTTCTTC
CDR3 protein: CASSAGTGYNEQFF

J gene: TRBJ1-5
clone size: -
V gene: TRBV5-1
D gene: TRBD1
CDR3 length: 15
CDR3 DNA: TGCGCCAGCAGCTTGGGAGGGGGCGAGGGTCAGCCCCAGCATTTT
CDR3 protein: CASSLGGGEGQPQHF

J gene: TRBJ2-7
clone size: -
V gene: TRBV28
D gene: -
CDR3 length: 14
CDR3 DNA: TGTGCCAGCAGAAGTGGACAGAGCTCCTACGAGCAGTACTTC
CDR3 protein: CASRSGQSSYEQYF

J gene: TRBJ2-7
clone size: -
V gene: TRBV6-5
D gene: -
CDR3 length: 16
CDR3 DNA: TGTGCCAGCAGTTACACCCTGGGCAGACCTACCTACGAGCAGTACTTC
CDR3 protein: CASSYTLGRPTYEQYF

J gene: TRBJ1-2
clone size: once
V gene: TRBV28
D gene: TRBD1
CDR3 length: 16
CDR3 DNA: TGTGCCAGCAGTCCCGGGGGCGGACAGGGTAACTATGGCTACACCTTC
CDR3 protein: CASSPGGGQGNYGYTF

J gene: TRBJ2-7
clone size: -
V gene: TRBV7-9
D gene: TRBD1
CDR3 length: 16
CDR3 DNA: TGTGCCAGCAGCGCCCTTGACAGGGAAGGGTCCTACGAGCAGTACTTC
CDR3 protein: CASSALDREGSYEQYF

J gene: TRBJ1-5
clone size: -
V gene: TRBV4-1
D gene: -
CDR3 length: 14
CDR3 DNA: TGCGCCAGCAGCCAACGGGAGGGGGATCAGCCCCAGCATTTT
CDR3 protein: CASSQREGDQPQHF

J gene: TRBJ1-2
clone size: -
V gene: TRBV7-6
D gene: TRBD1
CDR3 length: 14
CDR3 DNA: TGTGCCAGCAGCTTAGGCGGACAGGGAGATGGCTACACCTTC
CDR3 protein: CASSLGGQGDGYTF

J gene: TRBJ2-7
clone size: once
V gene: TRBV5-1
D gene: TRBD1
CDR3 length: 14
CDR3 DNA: TGCGCCAGCAGCTTGGAGGGGACAGCTTACGAGCAGTACTTC
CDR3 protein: CASSLEGTAYEQYF

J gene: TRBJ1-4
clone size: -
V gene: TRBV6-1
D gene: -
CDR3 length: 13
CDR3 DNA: TGTGCCAGCAGGGAGGAGGGGATTGTAAAACTGTTTTTT
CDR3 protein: CASREEGIVKLFF

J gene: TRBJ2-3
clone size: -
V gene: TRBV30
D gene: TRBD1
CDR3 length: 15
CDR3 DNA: TGTGCCTGGAATATGGGACAGGGCCGCACAGATACGCAGTATTTT
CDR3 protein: CAWNMGQGRTDTQYF

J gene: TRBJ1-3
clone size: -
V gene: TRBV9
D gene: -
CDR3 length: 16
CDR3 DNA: TGTGCCAGCAGCCTTTTCGGGGAAGACTCTGGAAACACCATATATTTT
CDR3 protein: CASSLFGEDSGNTIYF

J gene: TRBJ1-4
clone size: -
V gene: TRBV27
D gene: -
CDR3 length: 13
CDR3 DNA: TGTGCCACCGGGAACAGAGACGATGAAAAACTGTTTTTT
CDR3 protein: CATGNRDDEKLFF

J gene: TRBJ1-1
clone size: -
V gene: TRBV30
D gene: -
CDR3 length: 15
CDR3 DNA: TGTGCCTGGAGTAGGAGGCGAAGCCTGAACACTGAAGCTTTCTTT
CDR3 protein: CAWSRRRSLNTEAFF

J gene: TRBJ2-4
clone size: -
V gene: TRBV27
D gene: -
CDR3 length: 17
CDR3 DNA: TGTGCCAGCAGTCAAGGCCCGTTGCAGTCAGCCAAAAACATTCAGTACTTC
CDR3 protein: CASSQGPLQSAKNIQYF

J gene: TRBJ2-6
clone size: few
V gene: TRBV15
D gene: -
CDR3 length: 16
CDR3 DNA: TGTGCCACCAGCAGAGGAGGGAGCTCTGGGGCCAACGTCCTGACTTTC
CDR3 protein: CATSRGGSSGANVLTF

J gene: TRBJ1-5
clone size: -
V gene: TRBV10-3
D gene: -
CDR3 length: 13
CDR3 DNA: TGTGCCATCGCAGGGGCCTCCAATCAGCCCCAGCATTTT
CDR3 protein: CAIAGASNQPQHF

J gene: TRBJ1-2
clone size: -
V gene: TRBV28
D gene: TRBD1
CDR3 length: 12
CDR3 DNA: TGTGCGGCAGACCGACAGGGTTATGGCTACACCTTC
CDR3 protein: CAADRQGYGYTF

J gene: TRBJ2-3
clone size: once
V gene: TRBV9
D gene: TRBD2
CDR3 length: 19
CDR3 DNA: TGTGCCAGCAGCGTAGGGACCCCCGGGGGGGCGGGGGGAGCAAATACGCAGTATTTT
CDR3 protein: CASSVGTPGGAGGANTQYF